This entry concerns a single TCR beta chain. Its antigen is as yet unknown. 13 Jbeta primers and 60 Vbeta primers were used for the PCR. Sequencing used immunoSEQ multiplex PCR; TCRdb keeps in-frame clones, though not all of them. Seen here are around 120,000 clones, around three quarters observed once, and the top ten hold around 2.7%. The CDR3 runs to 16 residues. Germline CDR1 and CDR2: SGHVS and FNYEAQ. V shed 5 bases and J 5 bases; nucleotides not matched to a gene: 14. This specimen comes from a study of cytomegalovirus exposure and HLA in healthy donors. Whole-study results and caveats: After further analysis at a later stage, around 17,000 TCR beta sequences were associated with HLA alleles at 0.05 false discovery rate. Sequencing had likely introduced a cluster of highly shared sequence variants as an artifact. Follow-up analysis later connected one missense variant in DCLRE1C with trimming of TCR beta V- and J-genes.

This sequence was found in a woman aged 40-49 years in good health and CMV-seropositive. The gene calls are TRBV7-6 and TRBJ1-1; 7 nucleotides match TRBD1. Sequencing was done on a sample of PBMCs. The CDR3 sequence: CASSPDTRGLRTEAFF. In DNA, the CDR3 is TGTGCCAGCAGCCCCGACACCAGGGGGTTGAGGACTGAAGCTTTCTTT.